This T cell receptor (beta chain) stems from a study of blood T cell repertoires in COVID-19. Study context: The analysed material was cDNA or gDNA that came from T cells, B-cell-depleted T cells, or PBMCs.

Germline CDR1 reads MDHEN; CDR2 reads SYDVKM. The trim removed 5 bases at V and 2 bases at J, leaving 6 bases unmatched. The CDR3 consists of 14 residues. Sequenced by immunoSEQ multiplex PCR; TCRdb stores in-frame clones only, minus some. This sample has 120,000 or so clones, with roughly 78% found just once. The chain links TRBV28 to TRBJ2-7; 7 bases match TRBD2. The TCR sequence derives from a man aged 60 to 75 with active or convalescent COVID-19. Sequences were obtained from peripheral blood. CDR3 coding DNA: TGTGCCAGCAGTCAGACTAGCAAGCCCTACGAGCAGTACTTC. Translated: CASSQTSKPYEQYF.